This entry lists 24 T cell receptor beta chains sequenced from one sample in a study of T cells in Graves' hyperthyroidism and ophthalmopathy. The source material, RNA transcripts, was used to amplify TCR beta CDR3 regions. The TCR CDR3 first-round RT-PCR relied on the HTBI primer set. MiXCR, applied by TCRdb to the multiplex PCR reads, yields one record per CDR3 protein. The sample carries 450,000 to 550,000 distinct CDR3 sequences, around a quarter recorded once. The sequenced sample consisted of blood. These receptors came from a woman aged 25 to 39 with Graves' ophthalmopathy.

There are many counts of this clonotype. The rearrangement links TRBV12-3 or TRBV12-4 to TRBJ1-6, with D possibly matching TRBD1 (5 bases). This CDR3 has 13 residues. V lost 4 bases and J 7 bases, leaving 8 bases between the germline ends. Here the CDR3 DNA reads TGTGCCAGCAGTTACCGACAGAATTCACCCCTCCACTTT. Protein: CASSYRQNSPLHF.

This clonotype was picked up many times. The chain links TRBV27 to TRBJ2-7; perhaps TRBD1 as D (6 bases). There are 14 residues in the CDR3. Germline CDR1 and CDR2: MNHEY and SMNVEV (reference sequence). Trimming removed 4 bases from V and 2 bases from J, with 12 bases in between. CDR3 region: CASSSFPGAYEQYF. The CDR3 DNA sequence: TGTGCCAGCAGTTCTTTTCCAGGGGCCTACGAGCAGTACTTC.

This clonotype was found a few times. The CDR3 sequence: CASGWGPPGGTDTQYF. The CDR3, as DNA: TGTGCCAGTGGCTGGGGGCCGCCGGGAGGCACAGATACGCAGTATTTT. The chain is built from TRBV6-1 and TRBJ2-3, with D perhaps being TRBD1 or TRBD2 (6 bases each). CDR1 and CDR2 (germline): MNHNS, SASEGT. The CDR3 runs to 16 residues. V was shortened by 9 bases and J by 1 base, with 20 bases between the two germline ends.

This clonotype has at least ten counts. This chain connects TRBV20-1 to TRBJ1-1; 10 bases line up with TRBD1. Germline trimming cut 3 bases from V and 5 bases from J; bases unmatched to any gene: 3. This CDR3 has 13 amino acids. Germline-derived CDR1 and CDR2 are DFQATT and SNEGSKA (reference sequence). CDR3 residues: CSARGQGRTEAFF. CDR3 sequence (DNA): TGCAGTGCTAGGGGACAGGGGAGGACTGAAGCTTTCTTT.

This clonotype has at least ten counts. The chain joins TRBV11-2 to TRBJ2-7; TRBD1 agrees at 9 bases. V was pared by 5 bases and J by 2 bases, with 7 bases of the junction left unmatched. Germline-derived CDR1 and CDR2 are SGHAT and FQNNGV. This CDR3 spans 15 amino acids. The CDR3 region has the DNA TGTGCCAGCAGCCTCCCCGGGACAGGGCCCTACGAGCAGTACTTC. Translated: CASSLPGTGPYEQYF.

This clonotype was detected ten times or more. The V gene is TRBV9, the J gene TRBJ1-3, with 8 nucleotides matching TRBD1. The CDR3 has 16 amino acids. Germline V gives CDR1 SGDLS, CDR2 YYNGEE. Losses at the gene ends were 2 bases for V and 6 bases for J; bases not matched to a gene: 10. The CDR3 DNA sequence: TGTGCCAGCAGCGTTGGGATGGGACAGGTGGCAAACACCATATATTTT. Residues: CASSVGMGQVANTIYF.

This clonotype was recorded at least ten times. This chain uses TRBV6-2 or TRBV6-3 with TRBJ2-7; D unresolved. The germline V and J ends were trimmed by 4 bases and 4 bases, with 14 bases remaining between them. Germline V gene lookup returns CDR1 MNHEY and CDR2 SVGEGT. This CDR3 is built from 14 residues. The CDR3 nucleotides are TGTGCCAGCAGTTTAGGACGGAACAAATACGAGCAGTACTTC. Translating gives CASSLGRNKYEQYF.

This clonotype occurred many times. This chain links TRBV11-1 with TRBJ1-1; D remains ambiguous. The CDR3 runs 13 residues. CDR1 is SGHAT and CDR2 is FQDESV in the germline V gene (reference sequence). Between the trimmed V and J ends, which lost 2 bases and 3 bases, there was a span of 7 bases. CDR3 region: CASSLSVDTEAFF. CDR3 DNA: TGTGCCAGCAGCTTATCTGTGGACACTGAAGCTTTCTTT.

This clonotype appeared a few times. The DNA of the CDR3 is TGTGCCACCAGCGACAGGGGCGGCCGGGACGAGCAGTACTTC. Translation: CATSDRGGRDEQYF. The chain uses TRBV15 and TRBJ2-7, with 8 bases aligning to TRBD1. The junction had 8 bases not matched to a gene; V was cut back by 5 bases and J by 5 bases. Germline V gives CDR1 LNHNV, CDR2 YYDKDF (reference sequence). There are 14 residues in the CDR3.

V usage is TRBV20-1 and J usage is TRBJ1-1; no definite D call. Per the germline V gene, CDR1 is DFQATT and CDR2 is SNEGSKA (reference sequence). This CDR3 is built from 13 residues. V was trimmed by 3 bases and J by 2 bases, leaving 10 bases between them. The CDR3 DNA sequence: TGCAGTGCTAGGAGAAGGGATAACACTGAAGCTTTCTTT. Its protein product is CSARRRDNTEAFF.

This chain links TRBV10-3 with TRBJ1-1; TRBD1 aligns across 7 bases. CDR3 length equals 13 residues. The V segment lost 9 bases and the J segment 0 bases; nucleotides outside the gene matches: 4. Germline assignment: CDR1 ENHRY and CDR2 SYGVKD. The DNA of the CDR3 is TGTGCCATTGGGACAGTTATGAACACTGAAGCTTTCTTT. As protein: CAIGTVMNTEAFF.

This clonotype was observed many times. This sequence joins TRBV6-2 or TRBV6-3 and TRBJ1-1; no firm D call. There are 14 residues in the CDR3. Germline V gene data show CDR1 as MNHEY and CDR2 as SVGEGT. Deletions cut 7 bases from V and 6 bases from J, with 18 bases between. The CDR3 is CASTADLGIPEAFF. In nucleotides, the CDR3 is TGTGCCAGCACCGCCGACCTAGGGATCCCTGAAGCTTTCTTT.

The table lists this clonotype with many counts. The V call is TRBV7-2, the J call TRBJ1-1; D is unresolved. CDR1 is SGHTA and CDR2 is FQGNSA in the germline V gene. This CDR3 region has 15 residues. V was shortened by 4 bases and J by 4 bases, with 16 bases between the two germline ends. CDR3 coding DNA: TGTGCCAGCAGCTCCCTCGTGGGGTTGATCACTGAAGCTTTCTTT. Residues: CASSSLVGLITEAFF.

This clonotype was counted ten times or more. A much larger clonotype is one base distant, so this may be a read error. The chain combines TRBV2 with TRBJ1-3, with D possibly matching TRBD1 (6 bases). The V gene's germline CDR1 is SNHLY and CDR2 FYNNEI. The CDR3 loop spans 14 amino acids. The CDR3 loop reads CACSAQGSGNTIYF. The CDR3 DNA is TGTGCCTGCAGTGCCCAGGGGTCTGGAAACACCATATATTTT.

There are many counts of this clonotype. The chain employs TRBV27 and TRBJ1-2, with D possibly TRBD1 on 5 matching bases. Trimming took 0 bases from V and 8 from J, leaving 16 bases between them. The germline V gene encodes CDR1 MNHEY and CDR2 SMNVEV (reference sequence). The CDR3 has 15 amino acids. CDR3 nucleotide sequence: TGTGCCAGCAGTTTATCAGGGGCAGGGCTTTACGGCTACACCTTC. Its translation: CASSLSGAGLYGYTF.

The V and J genes are TRBV6-1 and TRBJ1-2; D gene ambiguous. Trimming pared 5 bases from V and 3 bases from J, leaving 13 bases between. CDR3 length equals 14 residues. Per the germline V gene, CDR1 is MNHNS and CDR2 is SASEGT. CDR3 amino acids: CASSLTEEHYGYTF. The CDR3 coding sequence is TGTGCCAGCAGTCTCACGGAGGAACACTATGGCTACACCTTC.

This clonotype has at least ten counts. This chain uses TRBV9 with TRBJ2-7; D unclear. The germline CDR1 and CDR2 sequences are SGDLS and YYNGEE. V shed 0 bases and J shed 3 bases, with 13 bases lying between them. The CDR3 is made up of 15 amino acids. As DNA, the CDR3 is TGTGCCAGCAGCGTAGGAGAAGCGCCGTACTACGAGCAGTACTTC. This encodes CASSVGEAPYYEQYF.

Only a few counts were recorded for this clonotype. This may be a read error, as it is one base from a much larger clone. This sequence joins TRBV9 and TRBJ1-2, with 8 bases fitting TRBD1. V trimming: 7 bases; J trimming: 7 bases; junction bases outside the gene matches: 12. CDR1 and CDR2 (germline): SGDLS, YYNGEE. CDR3 length: 14 amino acids. The CDR3 loop is CASGSWTGTSGYTF. The CDR3 nucleotides read TGTGCCAGCGGCTCCTGGACAGGGACGAGTGGCTACACCTTC.

V is TRBV28 and J is TRBJ2-7; D is uncertain. Germline V gene data show CDR1 as MDHEN and CDR2 as SYDVKM. The length of the CDR3 is 13 residues. Between the trimmed V and J ends, which lost 6 bases and 3 bases, there was a span of 12 bases. For the CDR3, the DNA is TGTGCCAGCAGAATCACAGATCTCTACGAGCAGTACTTC. Translation gives CASRITDLYEQYF.

This clonotype was detected ten times or more. The rearrangement links TRBV20-1 to TRBJ2-2; TRBD1 aligns across 9 bases. V lost 6 bases to trimming and J lost 5 bases; unmatched junction nucleotides: 13. Germline V gene sequence: CDR1 DFQATT, CDR2 SNEGSKA (reference sequence). This CDR3 contains 16 residues. The CDR3 DNA reads as TGCAGTGCCAAAACCGCGGGACAGGGACGGACCGGGGAGCTGTTTTTT. This encodes CSAKTAGQGRTGELFF.

This clonotype appeared many times. This sequence joins TRBV30 and TRBJ1-2; D ambiguous. The V gene lost 6 bases and the J gene lost 4 bases, with 15 bases spanning the gap. The CDR3 is made up of 13 amino acids. Germline-derived CDR1 and CDR2 are GTSNPN and SVGIG (reference sequence). The CDR3, as DNA: TGTGCCTGCTCACGACATTTCCTCTATGGCTACACCTTC. Amino acid sequence: CACSRHFLYGYTF.

The chain uses TRBV4-1 and TRBJ1-2; D remains unclear. Trimming removed 0 bases at V and 5 bases at J, with 7 bases between. Germline loops: CDR1 MGHRA, CDR2 YSYEKL. The CDR3 spans 13 residues. The CDR3 nucleotides are TGCGCCAGCAGCCAAGAACACACTTATGGCTACACCTTC. As protein: CASSQEHTYGYTF.

This clonotype turned up a few times. The chain couples TRBV12-3 or TRBV12-4 to TRBJ1-5; 7 nucleotides line up with TRBD1. This CDR3 has 15 residues. V dropped 8 bases and J dropped 2; count of bases not matched to a gene: 9. CDR3 nucleotide sequence: TGTGCCAGCGGAAAATCGGGGACAGGCAATCAGCCCCAGCATTTT. Its translation: CASGKSGTGNQPQHF.

This clonotype was seen at least ten times. The chain links TRBV20-1 to TRBJ2-7; perhaps TRBD2 as D (6 bases). Trimming shortened V by 3 bases and J by 7 bases, and 25 bases separated the two germline ends. Germline V lookup: CDR1 DFQATT, CDR2 SNEGSKA (reference sequence). This CDR3 is built from 16 residues. CDR3 in DNA: TGCAGTGCTAGCCTACCAAATACCGGGACTCCCCAGGAGCAGTACTTC. It specifies CSASLPNTGTPQEQYF.